Listed below are T cell receptor beta chains from one sample, sequenced in a study of control samples from healthy donors and cancer patients. Repertoires were generated with immunoSEQ multiplex PCR, while TCRdb's copy carries only in-frame clones and drops some. The table shows 100,000 to 150,000 clones, with 70% to 90% occurring only once. Material for sequencing was blood. These receptors came from a man aged 50 or older in good health. Each CDR3 is given with its conserved first and last residue. Fields, in order: V gene, D gene, clone size, J gene, CDR3 protein, CDR3 DNA. A D gene is named only where the DNA matches it firmly. Clone size is stated in some rows and not others, as once, few, many or a class when expanded.

TRBV6-5	NA	NA	TRBJ1-6	CASMGGDISPLHF	TGTGCCAGCATGGGAGGGGATATTTCACCCCTCCACTTT
TRBV5-5	NA	NA	TRBJ2-7	CASSGAYEQYF	TGTGCCAGCAGCGGGGCTTACGAGCAGTACTTC
TRBV4-1	NA	NA	TRBJ2-5	CASSYKSQETQYF	TGCGCCAGCAGCTACAAGTCACAAGAGACCCAGTACTTC
TRBV18	NA	NA	TRBJ2-6	CASSQGRGGANVLTF	TGTGCCAGCTCACAAGGCAGGGGAGGGGCCAACGTCCTGACTTTC
TRBV5-1	TRBD2	once	TRBJ2-5	CASSLGGLAGGQETQYF	TGCGCCAGCAGCTTGGGAGGACTAGCGGGGGGACAAGAGACCCAGTACTTC
TRBV29-1	TRBD1	NA	TRBJ1-2	CSVVGAGQGLYGYTF	TGCAGCGTCGTGGGAGCGGGACAGGGGCTCTATGGCTACACCTTC
TRBV7-7	TRBD1	NA	TRBJ2-7	CASSLDWGQGNEQYF	TGTGCCAGCAGCTTAGATTGGGGACAGGGGAACGAGCAGTACTTC
TRBV7-9	TRBD1	once	TRBJ2-2	CASSPKTGPNGELFF	TGTGCCAGCAGCCCGAAGACAGGGCCCAACGGGGAGCTGTTTTTT
TRBV18	NA	NA	TRBJ1-1	CASSLQPNTEAFF	TGTGCCAGCTCACTGCAACCGAACACTGAAGCTTTCTTT
TRBV28	NA	NA	TRBJ2-5	CASSLLVGFDRLETQYF	TGTGCCAGCAGTTTATTGGTGGGCTTCGACAGGCTAGAGACCCAGTACTTC
TRBV7-9	NA	NA	TRBJ1-1	CASSGEEDGYEAFF	TGTGCCAGCAGCGGCGAGGAGGACGGCTATGAAGCTTTCTTT
TRBV28	TRBD1	NA	TRBJ2-7	CASRHNRDSTNYEQYF	TGTGCCAGCAGACACAACCGGGACAGTACGAACTACGAGCAGTACTTC
TRBV28	NA	NA	TRBJ1-2	CASISQKRYGYTF	TGTGCCAGCATTAGTCAGAAACGGTATGGCTACACCTTC
TRBV9	NA	NA	TRBJ1-1	CASSAEIRLWEFANTEAFF	TGTGCCAGCAGCGCGGAAATACGCTTATGGGAGTTTGCGAACACTGAAGCTTTCTTT
TRBV5-6	NA	NA	TRBJ1-2	CASSLDSFYGYTF	TGTGCCAGCAGCTTGGACTCTTTCTATGGCTACACCTTC
TRBV6-6	NA	NA	TRBJ2-7	CASTAGALYEQYF	TGTGCCAGCACGGCGGGGGCCCTCTACGAGCAGTACTTC
TRBV7-2	NA	NA	TRBJ2-5	CASSGDFSGTQYF	TGTGCCAGCAGCGGTGATTTCTCAGGGACCCAGTACTTC
TRBV15	NA	NA	TRBJ1-1	CATSRDLLAGTEAFF	TGTGCCACCAGCAGAGATCTCTTGGCGGGGACTGAAGCTTTCTTT
TRBV2	NA	NA	TRBJ1-2	CASSVTTSGTFNYGYTF	TGTGCCAGCAGTGTGACTACCTCAGGAACATTTAACTATGGCTACACCTTC
TRBV11-2	NA	NA	TRBJ2-2	CASSKRQNTGELFF	TGTGCCAGCAGCAAACGACAGAACACCGGGGAGCTGTTTTTT
TRBV11-2	NA	NA	TRBJ1-6	CASSLGPGGDTGTLHF	TGTGCCAGCAGCTTAGGTCCCGGGGGCGACACGGGAACCCTCCACTTT
TRBV7-9	TRBD1	few	TRBJ1-5	CASSTGTGLGYSNQPQHF	TGTGCCAGCAGCACCGGGACAGGGCTGGGGTATAGCAATCAGCCCCAGCATTTT
TRBV6-5	TRBD2	NA	TRBJ2-5	CASSHGGARQETQYF	TGTGCCAGCAGTCACGGGGGGGCGAGGCAAGAGACCCAGTACTTC
TRBV7-8	NA	NA	TRBJ2-4	CASSFGRPGTLAKNIQYF	TGTGCCAGCAGCTTCGGCAGGCCCGGGACTTTAGCCAAAAACATTCAGTACTTC
TRBV14	NA	NA	TRBJ2-7	CASSHQRDGSYEQYF	TGTGCCAGCAGCCATCAACGGGACGGTTCCTACGAGCAGTACTTC
TRBV4-1	TRBD2	NA	TRBJ2-1	CASSRSGVGNEQFF	TGCGCCAGCAGCCGTAGCGGGGTGGGAAATGAGCAGTTCTTC
TRBV7-8	TRBD1	NA	TRBJ2-7	CASTTDDRAIYEQYF	TGTGCCAGCACCACGGACGACAGGGCCATCTACGAGCAGTACTTC
TRBV28	NA	NA	TRBJ1-5	CASSLSGLNQPQHF	TGTGCCAGCAGTTTATCAGGGCTCAATCAGCCCCAGCATTTT
TRBV19	NA	NA	TRBJ2-6	CASSYRGFGANVLTF	TGTGCCAGTAGTTACCGGGGTTTTGGGGCCAACGTCCTGACTTTC
TRBV4-1	NA	once	TRBJ2-7	CASSQRIGSDEQYF	TGCGCCAGCAGCCAACGGATAGGCTCCGACGAGCAGTACTTC
TRBV9	NA	NA	TRBJ2-7	CASSGEEQGVAEQYF	TGTGCCAGCAGCGGCGAGGAACAGGGAGTCGCCGAGCAGTACTTC
TRBV30	NA	NA	TRBJ1-4	CAWSLGDTSTVLVF	TGTGCCTGGAGCCTCGGGGACACCAGCACCGTACTAGTTTTT
TRBV7-9	NA	NA	TRBJ2-3	CASSTHGQADTQYF	TGTGCCAGCAGCACACACGGGCAGGCAGATACGCAGTATTTT
TRBV7-9	NA	NA	TRBJ1-3	CASSLNTFPINTIYF	TGTGCCAGCAGCTTAAATACATTCCCAATAAACACCATATATTTT
TRBV11-1	NA	NA	TRBJ2-3	CASRPSSSNTDTQYF	TGTGCCAGCAGGCCCTCTAGCAGTAACACAGATACGCAGTATTTT
TRBV18	NA	NA	TRBJ1-3	CASSPSAYSGNTIYF	TGTGCCAGCTCACCCTCGGCGTACTCTGGAAACACCATATATTTT